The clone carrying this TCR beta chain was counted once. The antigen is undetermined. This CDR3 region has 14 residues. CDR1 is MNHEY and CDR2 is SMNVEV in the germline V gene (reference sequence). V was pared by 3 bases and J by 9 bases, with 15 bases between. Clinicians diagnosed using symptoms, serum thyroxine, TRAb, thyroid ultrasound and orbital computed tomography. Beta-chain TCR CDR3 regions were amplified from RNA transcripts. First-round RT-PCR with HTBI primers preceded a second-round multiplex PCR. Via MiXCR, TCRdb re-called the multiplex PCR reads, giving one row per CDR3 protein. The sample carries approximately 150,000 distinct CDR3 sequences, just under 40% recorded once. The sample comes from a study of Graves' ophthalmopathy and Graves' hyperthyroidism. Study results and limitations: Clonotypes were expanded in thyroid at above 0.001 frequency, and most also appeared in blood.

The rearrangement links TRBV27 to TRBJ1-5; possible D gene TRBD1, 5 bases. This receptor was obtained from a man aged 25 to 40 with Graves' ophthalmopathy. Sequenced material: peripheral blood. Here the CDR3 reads CASSFSNMGLPQHF. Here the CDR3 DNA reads TGTGCCAGCAGTTTCTCCAACATGGGGCTGCCCCAGCATTTT.